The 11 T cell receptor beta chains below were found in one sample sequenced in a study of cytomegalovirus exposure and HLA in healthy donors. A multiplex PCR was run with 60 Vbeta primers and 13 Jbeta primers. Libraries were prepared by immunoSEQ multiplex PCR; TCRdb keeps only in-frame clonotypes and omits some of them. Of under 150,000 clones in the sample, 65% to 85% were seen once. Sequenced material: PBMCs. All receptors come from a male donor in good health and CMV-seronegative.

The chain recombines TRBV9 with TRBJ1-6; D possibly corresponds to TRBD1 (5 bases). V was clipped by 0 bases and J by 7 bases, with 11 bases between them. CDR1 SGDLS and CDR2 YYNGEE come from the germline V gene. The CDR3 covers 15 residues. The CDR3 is CASSVGGGDNSPLHF. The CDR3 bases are TGTGCCAGCAGCGTAGGAGGAGGGGACAATTCACCCCTCCACTTT.

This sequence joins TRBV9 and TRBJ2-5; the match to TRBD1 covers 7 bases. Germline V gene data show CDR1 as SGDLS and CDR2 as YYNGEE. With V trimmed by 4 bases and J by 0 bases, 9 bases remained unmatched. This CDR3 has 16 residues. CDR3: CASSSPGTDNQETQYF. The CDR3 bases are TGTGCCAGCAGCTCCCCCGGGACAGACAACCAAGAGACCCAGTACTTC. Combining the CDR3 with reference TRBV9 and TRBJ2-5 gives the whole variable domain DSGVTQTPKHLITATGQRVTLRCSPRSGDLSVYWYQQSLDQGLQFLIQYYNGEERAKGNILERFSAQQFPDLHSELNLSSLELGDSALYFCASSSPGTDNQETQYFGPGTRLLVL.

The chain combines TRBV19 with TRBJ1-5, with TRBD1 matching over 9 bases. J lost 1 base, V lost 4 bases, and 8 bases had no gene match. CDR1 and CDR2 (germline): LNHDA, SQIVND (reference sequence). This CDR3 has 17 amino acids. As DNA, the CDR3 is TGTGCCAGTAGTAGGGGACAGGGCGGGGGGAGCAATCAGCCCCAGCATTTT. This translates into CASSRGQGGGSNQPQHF.

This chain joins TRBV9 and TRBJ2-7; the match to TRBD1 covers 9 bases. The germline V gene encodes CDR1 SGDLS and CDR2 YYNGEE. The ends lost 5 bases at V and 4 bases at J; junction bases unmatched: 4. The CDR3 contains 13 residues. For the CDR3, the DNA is TGTGCCAGCAGTGCCGGGACAGGGTACGAGCAGTACTTC. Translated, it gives CASSAGTGYEQYF.

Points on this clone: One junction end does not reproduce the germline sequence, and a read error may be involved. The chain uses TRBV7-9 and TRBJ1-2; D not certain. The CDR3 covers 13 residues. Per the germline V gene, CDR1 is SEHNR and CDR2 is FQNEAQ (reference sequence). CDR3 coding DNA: TGTTCCAGCAGCTTAAACACGAACTATGGCTACACCTTC. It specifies CSSSLNTNYGYTF.

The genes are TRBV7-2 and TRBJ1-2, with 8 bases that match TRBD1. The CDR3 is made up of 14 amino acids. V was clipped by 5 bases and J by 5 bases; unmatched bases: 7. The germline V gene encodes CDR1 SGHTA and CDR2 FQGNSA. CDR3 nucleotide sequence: TGTGCCAGCAGCCCGCATACAGGGGGATATGGCTACACCTTC. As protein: CASSPHTGGYGYTF.

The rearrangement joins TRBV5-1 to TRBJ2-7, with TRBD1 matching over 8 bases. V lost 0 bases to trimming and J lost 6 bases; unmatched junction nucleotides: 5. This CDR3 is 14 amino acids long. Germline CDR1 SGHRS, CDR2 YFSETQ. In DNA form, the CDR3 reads TGCGCCAGCAGCTTGGACGACAGGGGCACCGAGCAGTACTTC. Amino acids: CASSLDDRGTEQYF.

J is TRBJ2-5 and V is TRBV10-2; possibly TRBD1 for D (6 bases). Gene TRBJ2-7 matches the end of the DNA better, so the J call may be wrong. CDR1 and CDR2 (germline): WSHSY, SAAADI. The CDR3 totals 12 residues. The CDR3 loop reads CASLGHLYEQYF. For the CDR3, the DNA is TGCGCCAGCCTGGGACACCTGTACGAGCAGTACTTC.

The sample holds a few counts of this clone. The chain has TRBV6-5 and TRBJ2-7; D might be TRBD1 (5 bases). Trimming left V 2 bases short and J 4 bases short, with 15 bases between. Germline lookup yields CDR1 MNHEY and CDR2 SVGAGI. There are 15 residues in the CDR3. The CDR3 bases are TGTGCCAGCAGTTACGGCTGGACACCCCTGTACGAGCAGTACTTC. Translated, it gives CASSYGWTPLYEQYF.

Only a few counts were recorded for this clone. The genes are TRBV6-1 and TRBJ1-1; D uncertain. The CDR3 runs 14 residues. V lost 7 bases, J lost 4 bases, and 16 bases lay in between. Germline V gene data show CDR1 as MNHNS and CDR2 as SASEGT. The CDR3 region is CASTQTRGSTEAFF. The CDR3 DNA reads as TGTGCCAGCACTCAAACACGTGGGAGCACTGAAGCTTTCTTT.

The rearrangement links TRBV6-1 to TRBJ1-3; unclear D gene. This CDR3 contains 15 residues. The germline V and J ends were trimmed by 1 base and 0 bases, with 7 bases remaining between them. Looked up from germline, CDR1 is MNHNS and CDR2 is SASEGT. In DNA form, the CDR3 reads TGTGCCAGCAGTGAAGATTTGAGCTCTGGAAACACCATATATTTT. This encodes CASSEDLSSGNTIYF.